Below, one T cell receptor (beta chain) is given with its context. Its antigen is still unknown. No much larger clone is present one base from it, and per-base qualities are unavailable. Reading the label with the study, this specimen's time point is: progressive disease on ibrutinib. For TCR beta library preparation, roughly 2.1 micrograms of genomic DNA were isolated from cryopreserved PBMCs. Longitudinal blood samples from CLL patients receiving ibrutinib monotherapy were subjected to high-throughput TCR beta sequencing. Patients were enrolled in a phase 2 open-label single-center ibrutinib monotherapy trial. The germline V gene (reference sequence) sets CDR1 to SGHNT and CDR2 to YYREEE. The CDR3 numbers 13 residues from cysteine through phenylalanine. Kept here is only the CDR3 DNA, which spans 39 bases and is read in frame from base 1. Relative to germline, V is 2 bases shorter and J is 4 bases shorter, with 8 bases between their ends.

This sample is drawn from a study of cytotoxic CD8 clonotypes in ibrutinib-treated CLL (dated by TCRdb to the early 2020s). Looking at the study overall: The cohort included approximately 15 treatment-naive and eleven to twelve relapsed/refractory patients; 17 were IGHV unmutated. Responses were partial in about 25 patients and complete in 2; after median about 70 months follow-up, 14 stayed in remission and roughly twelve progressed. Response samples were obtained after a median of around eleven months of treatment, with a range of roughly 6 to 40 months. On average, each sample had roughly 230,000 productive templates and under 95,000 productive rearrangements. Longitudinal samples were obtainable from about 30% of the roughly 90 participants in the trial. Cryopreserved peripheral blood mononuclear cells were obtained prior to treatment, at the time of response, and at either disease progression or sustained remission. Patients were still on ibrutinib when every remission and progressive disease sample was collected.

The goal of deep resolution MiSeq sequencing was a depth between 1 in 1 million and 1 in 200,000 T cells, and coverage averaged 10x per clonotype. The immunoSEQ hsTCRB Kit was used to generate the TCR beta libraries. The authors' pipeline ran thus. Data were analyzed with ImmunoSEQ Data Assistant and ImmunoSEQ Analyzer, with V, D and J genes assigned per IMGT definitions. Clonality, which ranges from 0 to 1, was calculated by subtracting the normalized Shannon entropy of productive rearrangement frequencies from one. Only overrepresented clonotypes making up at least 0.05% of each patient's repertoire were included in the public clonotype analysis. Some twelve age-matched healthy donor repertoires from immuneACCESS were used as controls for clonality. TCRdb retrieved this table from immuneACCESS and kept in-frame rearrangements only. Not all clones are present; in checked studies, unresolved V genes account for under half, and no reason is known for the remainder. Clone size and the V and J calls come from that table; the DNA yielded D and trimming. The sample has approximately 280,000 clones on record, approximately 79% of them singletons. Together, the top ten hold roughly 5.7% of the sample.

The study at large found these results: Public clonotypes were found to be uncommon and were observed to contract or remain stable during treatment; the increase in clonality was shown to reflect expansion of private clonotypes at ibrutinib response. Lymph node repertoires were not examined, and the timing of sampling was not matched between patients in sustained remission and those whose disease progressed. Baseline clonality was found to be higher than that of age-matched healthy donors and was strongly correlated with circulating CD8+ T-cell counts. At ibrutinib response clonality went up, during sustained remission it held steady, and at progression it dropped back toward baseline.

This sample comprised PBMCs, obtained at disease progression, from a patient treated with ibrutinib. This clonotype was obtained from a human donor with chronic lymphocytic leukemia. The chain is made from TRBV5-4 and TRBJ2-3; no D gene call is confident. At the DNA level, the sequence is TGTGCCAGCAGCTTAAGGCGTCCAGATACGCAGTATTTT. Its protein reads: CASSLRRPDTQYF.